Here is one TCR beta chain with its context. Its antigen is undetermined. There are 16 residues in the CDR3. Germline lookup yields CDR1 SGHNT and CDR2 YYREEE (reference sequence). The ends were cut back, 5 bases at V and 1 base at J, with 17 bases in the middle. This record comes from a study of cytomegalovirus exposure and HLA in healthy donors. Study-level background: Approximately 190 million T cells yielded 100 million or so unique TCR beta sequences, as an earlier analysis found. General study points: In a later analysis, V- and J-gene trimming of beta chains associated with a DCLRE1C missense variant, replicated independently. TCR beta sequences reportedly predicted most subjects' HLA-A and HLA-B alleles accurately.

Vbeta (60) and Jbeta (13) primers were used in the PCR. Assay used: immunoSEQ multiplex PCR; TCRdb lists only in-frame clones, some missing. The sample holds 95,000 to 110,000 clones, 82% seen once. The TCR sequence derives from a man between 25 and 39 years old in good health and CMV-seropositive. Source material: PBMCs. This sequence joins TRBV5-4 and TRBJ2-3; a possible D gene is TRBD2 (5 bases). The CDR3 coding sequence is TGTGCCAGCAGAAAATATCTTTCCGGGGGCACAGATACGCAGTATTTT. Translating it yields CASRKYLSGGTDTQYF.